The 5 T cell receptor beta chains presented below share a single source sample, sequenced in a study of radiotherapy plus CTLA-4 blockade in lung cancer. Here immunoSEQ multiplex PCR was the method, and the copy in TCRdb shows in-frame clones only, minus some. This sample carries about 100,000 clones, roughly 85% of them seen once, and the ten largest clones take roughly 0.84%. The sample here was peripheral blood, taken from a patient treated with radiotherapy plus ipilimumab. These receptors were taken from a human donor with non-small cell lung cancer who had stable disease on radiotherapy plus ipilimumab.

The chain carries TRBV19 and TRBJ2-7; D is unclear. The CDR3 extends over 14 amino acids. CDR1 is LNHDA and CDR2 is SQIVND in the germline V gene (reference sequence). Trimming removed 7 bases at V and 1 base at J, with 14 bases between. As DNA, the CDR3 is TGTGCCAGTATCCCCCATAGGAGTTCCTACGAGCAGTACTTC. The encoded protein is CASIPHRSSYEQYF.

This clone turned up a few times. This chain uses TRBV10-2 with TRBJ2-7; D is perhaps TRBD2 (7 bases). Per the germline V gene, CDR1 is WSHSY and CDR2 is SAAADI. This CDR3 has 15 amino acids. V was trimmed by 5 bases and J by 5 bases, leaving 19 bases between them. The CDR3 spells CASSIMGGGGDEQYF. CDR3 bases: TGCGCCAGCAGTATAATGGGAGGGGGAGGAGACGAGCAGTACTTC.

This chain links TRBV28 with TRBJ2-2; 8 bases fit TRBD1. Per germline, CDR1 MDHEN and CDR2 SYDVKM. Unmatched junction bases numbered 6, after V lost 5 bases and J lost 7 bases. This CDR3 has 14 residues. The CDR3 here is CASSVPGQVGELFF. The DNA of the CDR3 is TGTGCCAGCAGTGTCCCGGGACAGGTCGGGGAGCTGTTTTTT. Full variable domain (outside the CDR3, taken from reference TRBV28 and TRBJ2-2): DVKVTQSSRYLVKRTGEKVFLECVQDMDHENMFWYRQDPGLGLRLIYFSYDVKMKEKGDIPEGYSVSREKKERFSLILESASTNQTSMYLCASSVPGQVGELFFGEGSRLTVL.

This chain's CDR3 is CAWTRQRSGANVLTF. The DNA for the CDR3 is TGTGCCTGGACTCGACAGCGCTCTGGGGCCAACGTCCTGACTTTC. The chain employs TRBV30 and TRBJ2-6; tentatively, D is TRBD1 (5 bases). Trimming pared 4 bases from V and 0 bases from J, leaving 10 bases between. CDR3 length equals 15 residues. Germline CDR1 is GTSNPN and CDR2 is SVGIG (reference sequence). The whole variable domain, remainder taken from reference TRBV30 and TRBJ2-6, is SQTIHQWPATLVQPVGSPLSLECTVEGTSNPNLYWYRQAAGRGLQLLFYSVGIGQISSEVPQNLSASRPQDRQFILSSKKLLLSDSGFYLCAWTRQRSGANVLTFGAGSRLTVL.

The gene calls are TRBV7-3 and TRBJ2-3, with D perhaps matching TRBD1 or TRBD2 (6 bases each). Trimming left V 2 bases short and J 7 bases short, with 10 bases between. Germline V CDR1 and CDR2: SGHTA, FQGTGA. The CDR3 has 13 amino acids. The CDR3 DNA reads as TGTGCCAGCAGCTTAGGGGGGCCTAATACGCAGTATTTT. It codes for CASSLGGPNTQYF.